Included here is one TCR beta chain sequence, with context. What it recognizes is unknown. This record comes from a study of T cell responses to AZD1222 COVID-19 vaccine. Overall study findings and caveats: Spike-specific TCR breadth and depth both grew after two AZD1222 doses. CD4 TCRs associated with vaccination spanned spike, dominating at 160-218 and 743-854.

The table came from immunoSEQ multiplex PCR; TCRdb's copy has only in-frame clones and leaves some out. The sample carries 110,000 to 150,000 clones, 88% recorded once. Timing groups of about 4 and about 12 weeks for second doses were pooled. This TCR derives from an adult who received the AZD1222 COVID-19 vaccine. The input for sequencing was peripheral blood, taken 28 days after the second AZD1222 dose.

CDR3 region: CASSVGREHKNIQYF. The CDR3 DNA is TGTGCCAGTAGTGTCGGCCGGGAGCACAAAAACATTCAGTACTTC. The V and J genes are TRBV19 and TRBJ2-4; D is perhaps TRBD2 (6 bases). Trimming removed 5 bases from V and 3 bases from J, with 14 bases in between. Germline CDR1 LNHDA, CDR2 SQIVND (reference sequence). The CDR3 is 15 amino acids.